This T cell receptor (beta chain) came from a study of regulatory T cells in long-lasting Graves disease. Study-level points and caveats: Persistent cases favored TRBV28, TRBJ1-2 and TRBJ2-5.

Described time point: newly diagnosed GD, antithyroid drugs for less than 3 months. PBMCs were the source of the RNA used for TCR sequencing. Relying on iRepertoire HTBI primers and Arm-PCR of CDR3 regions, the team built TCR beta libraries. Each CDR3 protein is one row after TCRdb ran MiXCR on the multiplex PCR reads. The table includes more than 450,000 distinct CDR3 sequences, around 12% detected once. Comments on this clonotype: Antigen unknown. One junction end does not reproduce the germline sequence, and a read error may be involved.

Germline V CDR1 and CDR2: SGHTA, FQGTGA. The CDR3 loop spans 15 amino acids. This same sample was also part of a study on T cells in Graves' hyperthyroidism and ophthalmopathy.

The chain uses TRBV7-3 and TRBJ2-7; 9 bases fit TRBD1. Sequenced material: peripheral blood mononuclear cells (PBMCs), taken at new diagnosis, from a patient treated with antithyroid drugs. The receptor was derived from a young woman with Graves disease. The CDR3 DNA reads TGTGCCAGCAGCTTACAAGGGACAGGGTTCTACGAGCAGTGCTTC. Amino acids: CASSLQGTGFYEQCF. Drawing the rest from reference TRBV7-3 and TRBJ2-7, the complete variable domain is GAGVSQTPSNKVTEKGKYVELRCDPISGHTALYWYRQSLGQGPEFLIYFQGTGAADDSGLPNDRFFAVRPEGSVSTLKIQRTERGDSAVYLCASSLQGTGFYEQCFGPGTRLTVT.